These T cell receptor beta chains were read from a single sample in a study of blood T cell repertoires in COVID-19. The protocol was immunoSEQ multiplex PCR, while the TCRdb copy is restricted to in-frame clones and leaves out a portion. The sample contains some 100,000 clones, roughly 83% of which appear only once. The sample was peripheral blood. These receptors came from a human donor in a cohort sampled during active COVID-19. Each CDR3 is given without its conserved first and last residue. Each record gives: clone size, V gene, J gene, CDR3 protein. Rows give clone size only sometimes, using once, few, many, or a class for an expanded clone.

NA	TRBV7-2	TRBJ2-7	ASSPPTGFYEQY
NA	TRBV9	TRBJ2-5	ASSASGGPETQY
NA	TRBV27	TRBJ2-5	ASSFGTSGVETQY
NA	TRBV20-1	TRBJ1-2	SASETANYGYT
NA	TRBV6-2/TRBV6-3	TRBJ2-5	ASSSPRVEAQETQY
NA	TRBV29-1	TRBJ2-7	SVASGTTVYEQY
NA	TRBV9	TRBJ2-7	ASSAGLAGGTYEQY
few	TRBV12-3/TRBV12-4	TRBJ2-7	ASSGRRYDEQY
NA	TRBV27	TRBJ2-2	ASSHRGITGELF
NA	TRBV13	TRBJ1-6	ASSFGGQGVSSPLH
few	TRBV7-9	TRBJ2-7	ASSWTSGRSYEQY
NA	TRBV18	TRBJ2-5	ASSLRARETQY
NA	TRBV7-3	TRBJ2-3	ASSPRALASAAAADPQY
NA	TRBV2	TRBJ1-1	ASIGAGARIAF
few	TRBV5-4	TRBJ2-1	ASSLTAGGHNEQF
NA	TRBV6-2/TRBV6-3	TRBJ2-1	ASSGGTGPYNEQF
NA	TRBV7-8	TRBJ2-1	ASSLGHGGYSYNEQF
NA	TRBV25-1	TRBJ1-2	ASSYPKGHGYGYT
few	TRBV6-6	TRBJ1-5	ASSYLENQPQH
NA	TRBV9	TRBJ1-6	ASSHGGGQNSPLH
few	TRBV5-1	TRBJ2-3	ASRFEGAITDTQY
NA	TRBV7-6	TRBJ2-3	ASSLGGIGTDTQY
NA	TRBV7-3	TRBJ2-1	ASSSNSGSEQF
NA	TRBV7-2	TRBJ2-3	ASSLERGSTDTQY
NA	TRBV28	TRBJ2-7	ASIPTSGTSYEQY
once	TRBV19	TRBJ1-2	ASSISGSGNYGYT
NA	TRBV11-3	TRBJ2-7	ASSWSGTYEQY
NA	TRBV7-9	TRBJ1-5	ASSPVGRGLQPQH
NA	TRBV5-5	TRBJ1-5	ASSPYTGGSNQPQH
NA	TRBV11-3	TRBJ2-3	ASSFGADTQY
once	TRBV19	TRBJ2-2	ASSDRGQQTGELF
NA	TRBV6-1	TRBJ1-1	ASSEAGRATEAF
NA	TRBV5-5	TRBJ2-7	ASSFPGQDEQY
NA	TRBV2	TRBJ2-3	ASSEALRSGFRTDTQY
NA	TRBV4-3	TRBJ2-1	ASSLNTNEQF
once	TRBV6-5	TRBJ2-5	ASSYSRGRGETQY
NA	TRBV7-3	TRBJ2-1	ASSRGGLDEQF
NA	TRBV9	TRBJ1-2	ASSVDSTGLYGYT
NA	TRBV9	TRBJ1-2	ASSAEGRTLYGYT
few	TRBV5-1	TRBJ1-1	ASSLDTASMNTEAF
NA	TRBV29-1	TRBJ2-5	SVVGTGSKTQY
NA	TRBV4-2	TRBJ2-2	ASSQDLWGPGELF
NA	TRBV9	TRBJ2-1	ASSVGIAGAAYNEQF
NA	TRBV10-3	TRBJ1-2	AIGHRDSLYGYT
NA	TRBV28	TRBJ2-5	ASSPNRGARETQY
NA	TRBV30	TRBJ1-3	AWEDRGDTIY
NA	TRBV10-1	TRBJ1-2	ASSESSGTGGYT
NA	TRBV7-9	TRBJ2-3	ASSQGLAGGTQY
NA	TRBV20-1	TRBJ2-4	SASLGDIQY
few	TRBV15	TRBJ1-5	ATSRGRSNQPQH
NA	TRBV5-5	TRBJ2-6	ASSRGGSQYSGANVLT
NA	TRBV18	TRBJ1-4	ASSRTNEKLF
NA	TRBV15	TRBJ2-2	ATNPRREARELF
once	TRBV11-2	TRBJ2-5	ASTLGGLETQY
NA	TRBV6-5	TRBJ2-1	ASSYSSSGGYNEQF